The clone carrying this T cell receptor (beta chain) appeared once. Participant age was about 18 to 95 years, and participants resided in roughly 25 US areas. Researchers sorted participants into cohorts using their self-reported clinical history. The sample comes from a study of blood T cell repertoires in COVID-19. About the study: From the United States, Italy and Spain came samples of acute and convalescent COVID-19.

Sequencing was performed with immunoSEQ multiplex PCR; in TCRdb, only in-frame clones are kept and a portion is missing. This sample has fewer than 500,000 clones, with 80% to 90% found just once. The CDR3 spans 13 residues. Germline CDR1 SEHNR, CDR2 FQNEAQ (reference sequence). Trimming stripped 5 bases from V and 1 base from J, with 8 bases between. The V call is TRBV7-9, the J call TRBJ1-1; a weak D match, TRBD1 (5 bases). What was sequenced was PBMCs or T cells enriched from blood (not recorded which). This sequence originates from a man aged 25-45 years who had recovered from COVID-19. The CDR3: CASSRGWNTEAFF. The DNA of the CDR3 is TGTGCCAGCAGCCGGGGGTGGAACACTGAAGCTTTCTTT.